This T cell receptor beta chain was sequenced in a study of OX40 agonist ivuxolimab in advanced cancers. About the study: Patients undergoing dose escalation presented with hepatocellular carcinoma, melanoma, renal cell or head and neck cancer. Study-level results: Clonal expansion was seen in CD4+ and CD8+ blood T cells by week 6 at 0.1 to 3.0 mg/kg.

As regards this clone: The antigen is unknown.

Assay used: immunoSEQ multiplex PCR; TCRdb lists only in-frame clones, some missing. The table records over 50,000 clones, approximately 88% of them present only once. Germline V gene sequence: CDR1 SGHRS, CDR2 YFSETQ. The CDR3 is made up of 15 amino acids. The ends were cut back, 8 bases at V and 4 bases at J, with 21 bases in the middle. This sequence originates from an adult with an advanced solid tumor such as melanoma, head and neck, liver or kidney cancer. The sample in question was CD4+ or CD8+ T cells sorted from blood, obtained in a trial of the OX40 agonist ivuxolimab. The genes are TRBV5-1 and TRBJ1-2; a weak D match, TRBD1 (6 bases). This CDR3 reads CASGSHTGSSYGYTF. The CDR3 nucleotides read TGCGCCAGTGGTTCCCATACAGGGAGCAGCTATGGCTACACCTTC.